One and the same sample provided the 25 T cell receptor beta chains below, sequenced in a study of OX40 agonist ivuxolimab in advanced cancers. Libraries were prepared by immunoSEQ multiplex PCR; TCRdb keeps only in-frame clonotypes and omits some of them. The repertoire holds tens of thousands of clones, with around 84% as singletons. The specimen comprised CD4+ or CD8+ T cells sorted from blood, sampled in a trial of the OX40 agonist ivuxolimab. The receptors originated from an adult with an advanced solid tumor such as melanoma, head and neck, liver or kidney cancer.

This chain joins TRBV29-1 and TRBJ2-2, with D unresolved. Trimming cost V 3 bases and J 1 base, with 0 bases left between them. This CDR3 is built from 11 residues. Germline V lookup: CDR1 SQVTM, CDR2 ANQGSEA. The CDR3 region is CSVENTGELFF. CDR3 coding DNA: TGCAGCGTTGAGAACACCGGGGAGCTGTTTTTT.

The genes are TRBV5-1 and TRBJ2-2; no reliable D call. From germline, CDR1 is SGHRS and CDR2 YFSETQ. V was clipped by 0 bases and J by 3 bases, with 9 bases between them. CDR3 length equals 15 residues. CDR3 DNA: TGCGCCAGCAGCTTGGTGGCCGGAGACACCGGGGAGCTGTTTTTT. Its translation is CASSLVAGDTGELFF. The complete variable domain, with remaining parts taken from reference TRBV5-1 and TRBJ2-2, reads KAGVTQTPRYLIKTRGQQVTLSCSPISGHRSVSWYQQTPGQGLQFLFEYFSETQRNKGNFPGRFSGRQFSNSRSEMNVSTLELGDSALYLCASSLVAGDTGELFFGEGSRLTVL.

This clone was observed once. This chain links TRBV7-9 with TRBJ2-5; TRBD1 agrees at 12 bases. Germline lookup yields CDR1 SEHNR and CDR2 FQNEAQ (reference sequence). The CDR3 loop spans 15 amino acids. Losses at the gene ends were 4 bases for V and 5 bases for J; bases not matched to a gene: 5. In DNA form, the CDR3 reads TGTGCCAGCAGCTGGGGGACAGGGGGCGATGAGACCCAGTACTTC. Translation: CASSWGTGGDETQYF.

The chain couples TRBV19 to TRBJ2-3; 7 bases fit TRBD2. CDR3 length: 17 amino acids. Germline trimming cut 1 base from V and 7 bases from J; bases unmatched to any gene: 14. Germline V gene lookup returns CDR1 LNHDA and CDR2 SQIVND (reference sequence). The CDR3: CASSIVLAGDLHYTQYF. CDR3 sequence (DNA): TGTGCCAGTAGTATAGTCCTCGCGGGGGACCTCCACTATACGCAGTATTTT.

This clone was seen a handful of times. The gene calls are TRBV28 and TRBJ1-5; 7 bases match TRBD1. Germline CDR1 MDHEN, CDR2 SYDVKM. V lost 4 bases and J lost 2; bases outside the gene matches: 8. CDR3 length equals 16 residues. CDR3 sequence (DNA): TGTGCCAGCAGTTCCTCGACAGGGAGGGGCAATCAGCCCCAGCATTTT. Translation gives CASSSSTGRGNQPQHF.

This chain uses TRBV5-6 with TRBJ1-5; the D is unclear. This CDR3 is built from 14 residues. Germline CDR1 is SGHDT and CDR2 is YYEEEE. V lost 1 base, J lost 1 base, and 6 bases lay in between. The CDR3 sequence is CASSLSLSNQPQHF. CDR3 nucleotide sequence: TGTGCCAGCAGCTTGTCTTTGAGCAATCAGCCCCAGCATTTT.

This clone has more than one count but fewer than ten. The rearrangement links TRBV28 to TRBJ1-6; D gene ambiguous. V dropped 6 bases and J dropped 10 bases, with 25 bases sitting between them. Germline V gives CDR1 MDHEN, CDR2 SYDVKM. The CDR3 totals 17 residues. CDR3 region: CASSQDETSRLGSPLHF. CDR3 bases: TGTGCCAGCAGCCAAGATGAGACCTCCCGACTCGGCTCACCCCTCCACTTT.

The CDR3 DNA is TGTGCCAGCAGCCTTAACTATGGCTACACCTTC. It codes for CASSLNYGYTF. The rearrangement uses TRBV5-5 and TRBJ1-2, with D unresolved. Deletions cut 4 bases from V and 1 base from J, with 2 bases between. This CDR3 comprises 11 residues. Germline values: CDR1 SGHKS, CDR2 YYEKEE (reference sequence). Combining the CDR3 with reference TRBV5-5 and TRBJ1-2 gives the whole variable domain DAGVTQSPTHLIKTRGQQVTLRCSPISGHKSVSWYQQVLGQGPQFIFQYYEKEERGRGNFPDRFSARQFPNYSSELNVNALLLGDSALYLCASSLNYGYTFGSGTRLTVV.

The rearrangement links TRBV7-3 to TRBJ2-3; 11 bases map to TRBD2. The length of the CDR3 is 15 residues. V lost 5 bases, J lost 4 bases, and 5 bases stayed unmatched. The germline V gene has CDR1 SGHTA and CDR2 FQGTGA. CDR3 nucleotides: TGTGCCAGCAGCCCGACTAGCGGGGTCGCAGATACGCAGTATTTT. This sequence encodes CASSPTSGVADTQYF.

This chain connects TRBV30 to TRBJ1-2, with a weak D call TRBD1 (6 bases). This CDR3 spans 14 amino acids. Trimming stripped 0 bases from V and 8 bases from J, with 16 bases between. Germline V gene lookup returns CDR1 GTSNPN and CDR2 SVGIG (reference sequence). CDR3 bases: TGTGCCTGGAGTGTAACAGGGAGGGGGACAGGCTACACCTTC. It translates to CAWSVTGRGTGYTF.

The table lists this clone with a few counts. The chain recombines TRBV27 with TRBJ2-2; 9 bases map to TRBD1. The CDR3 runs 14 residues. J gave up 7 bases and V 6 bases, and 6 bases lay outside the gene matches. Germline V CDR1 and CDR2: MNHEY, SMNVEV (reference sequence). CDR3 nucleotide sequence: TGTGCCAGCAGAAGACAGGGGGTTGGCGGGGAGCTGTTTTTT. This sequence encodes CASRRQGVGGELFF.

This clone has more than one count but fewer than ten. The CDR3 nucleotides read TGCAGCGTAGTAGACAGCGCAACTAGCACAGATACGCAGTATTTT. Its translation is CSVVDSATSTDTQYF. The chain combines TRBV29-1 with TRBJ2-3; D perhaps matches TRBD1 (5 bases). Trimming stripped 6 bases from V and 0 bases from J, with 16 bases between. This CDR3 contains 15 residues. Germline CDR1 SQVTM, CDR2 ANQGSEA.

The chain joins TRBV28 to TRBJ2-7; 7 bases line up with TRBD1. There are 15 residues in the CDR3. Germline V CDR1 and CDR2: MDHEN, SYDVKM. After removal of 5 bases from V and 5 bases from J, the junction contained 12 bases not matched to a gene. CDR3 coding DNA: TGTGCCAGCAGTATGGGGGCAGGGGGTGACGACGAGCAGTACTTC. Protein product: CASSMGAGGDDEQYF.

The chain employs TRBV27 and TRBJ2-1; 11 bases line up with TRBD2. The CDR3 is 16 residues long. With V trimmed by 6 bases and J by 5 bases, 9 bases remained unmatched. From germline, CDR1 is MNHEY and CDR2 SMNVEV (reference sequence). The DNA of the CDR3 is TGTGCCAGCAGCCCCTACGGGACTAGCGGACACAATGAGCAGTTCTTC. It codes for CASSPYGTSGHNEQFF.

This rearrangement joins TRBV15 to TRBJ1-5, with a possible D match to TRBD1 (5 bases). Germline values: CDR1 LNHNV, CDR2 YYDKDF (reference sequence). This CDR3 has 14 amino acids. V was shortened by 5 bases and J by 1 base, with 9 bases between the two germline ends. The CDR3 nucleotides are TGTGCCACCAGCCAACGACAGAGCAATCAGCCCCAGCATTTT. It is translated as CATSQRQSNQPQHF.

The chain couples TRBV5-6 to TRBJ1-5; maybe TRBD1 (6 bases). CDR3 length: 16 amino acids. With 2 bases removed from V and 0 bases from J, the gap between germline ends came to 12 bases. In germline, CDR1 is SGHDT, CDR2 YYEEEE. CDR3 nucleotide sequence: TGTGCCAGCAGCTTCAGGGGCCGCTATAGCAATCAGCCCCAGCATTTT. Protein product: CASSFRGRYSNQPQHF.

The chain joins TRBV20-1 to TRBJ1-2; D gene uncertain. Trimming stripped 8 bases from V and 2 bases from J, with 9 bases between. Per germline, CDR1 DFQATT and CDR2 SNEGSKA (reference sequence). This CDR3 spans 11 amino acids. DNA for the CDR3: TGCAGTCCTGTTGGGAACTATGGCTACACCTTC. Encoded protein: CSPVGNYGYTF.

This clone turned up a few times. The J gene is TRBJ2-7, the V gene TRBV28; D might be TRBD2 (7 bases). CDR1 and CDR2 (germline): MDHEN, SYDVKM. Trimming cost V 6 bases and J 1 base, with 16 bases left between them. The CDR3 has 15 amino acids. The DNA of the CDR3 is TGTGCCAGCAGGCCGGGGGGCGCTGGATCCTACGAGCAGTACTTC. Protein sequence: CASRPGGAGSYEQYF.

This chain joins TRBV7-8 and TRBJ1-6, with D unresolved. Trimming pared 5 bases from V and 5 bases from J, leaving 13 bases between. Germline assignment: CDR1 SGHVS and CDR2 FQNEAQ. This CDR3 contains 15 residues. CDR3 sequence: CASSPRVDHNSPLHF. DNA of the CDR3: TGTGCCAGCAGCCCCCGGGTTGACCATAATTCACCCCTCCACTTT.

CDR3 nucleotide sequence: TGTGCCAGCAGCGCGGGACAGAACACTGAAGCTTTCTTT. Its translation is CASSAGQNTEAFF. The V call is TRBV9, the J call TRBJ1-1; TRBD1 is a possible D gene (6 bases). The germline CDR1 and CDR2 sequences are SGDLS and YYNGEE. The CDR3 has 13 amino acids. The V end lost 3 bases, the J end lost 1 base, and 7 bases lay between the germline ends. Complete variable domain (other parts from reference TRBV9 and TRBJ1-1): DSGVTQTPKHLITATGQRVTLRCSPRSGDLSVYWYQQSLDQGLQFLIQYYNGEERAKGNILERFSAQQFPDLHSELNLSSLELGDSALYFCASSAGQNTEAFFGQGTRLTVV.

This rearrangement joins TRBV2 to TRBJ2-7; TRBD1 or TRBD2 may be the D gene (5 bases each). Germline V CDR1 and CDR2: SNHLY, FYNNEI. There are 14 residues in the CDR3. The V and J ends lost 2 bases and 2 bases respectively, with 10 bases between them. The chain's CDR3 is CASSEFGATYEQYF. CDR3 DNA sequence: TGTGCCAGCAGTGAATTCGGGGCAACCTACGAGCAGTACTTC. Together with reference TRBV2 and TRBJ2-7, the CDR3 gives the full variable domain: EPEVTQTPSHQVTQMGQEVILRCVPISNHLYFYWYRQILGQKVEFLVSFYNNEISEKSEIFDDQFSVERPDGSNFTLKIRSTKLEDSAMYFCASSEFGATYEQYFGPGTRLTVT.

The rearrangement links TRBV19 to TRBJ2-3; 8 bases are a match to TRBD1. CDR1 and CDR2 (germline): LNHDA, SQIVND (reference sequence). This CDR3 has 14 amino acids. The V gene end was trimmed by 6 bases and the J gene end by 0 bases; junction bases not matched to a gene: 2. CDR3 DNA: TGTGCCAGTAGCGACAGGGGTAGCACAGATACGCAGTATTTT. Its translation: CASSDRGSTDTQYF.

The chain uses TRBV2 and TRBJ2-7; 11 nucleotides match TRBD1. Germline values: CDR1 SNHLY, CDR2 FYNNEI. J lost 3 bases, V lost 4 bases, and 8 bases had no gene match. CDR3 length: 16 amino acids. CDR3 in amino acids: CASSGTAGQGDYEQYF. CDR3 nucleotides: TGTGCCAGCAGTGGCACTGCGGGACAGGGGGACTACGAGCAGTACTTC.

This rearrangement joins TRBV2 to TRBJ1-3; D might be TRBD1 (6 bases). The V gene's germline CDR1 is SNHLY and CDR2 FYNNEI. CDR3 size: 19 residues. Trimming removed 3 bases at V and 0 bases at J, with 21 bases between. Here the CDR3 DNA reads TGTGCCAGCAGTGATTTGAGGGGGGTCGATTTCTTCTCTGGAAACACCATATATTTT. Protein: CASSDLRGVDFFSGNTIYF.

The chain is built from TRBV28 and TRBJ1-3; 9 bases match TRBD1. CDR1 and CDR2 (germline): MDHEN, SYDVKM. The V segment lost 3 bases and the J segment 6 bases; nucleotides outside the gene matches: 6. The CDR3 is made up of 15 amino acids. CDR3 protein: CASSFGGQGKNTIYF. The CDR3, as DNA: TGTGCCAGCAGTTTTGGGGGACAGGGTAAAAACACCATATATTTT.